The 23 T cell receptor beta chains below were found in one sample sequenced in a study of Graves' ophthalmopathy and Graves' hyperthyroidism. Amplification of the TCR beta CDR3 regions used RNA transcripts (as template). Amplification began with first-round RT-PCR using HTBI primers, then second-round multiplex PCR was performed. A single record per CDR3 protein comes from TCRdb applying MiXCR to the multiplex PCR reads. The table has about 230,000 distinct CDR3 sequences, around 50% seen once. Sequencing was performed on peripheral blood. The receptors originated from an adult man with Graves' ophthalmopathy.

This clonotype was seen a handful of times. The CDR3 DNA is TGTGCCAGCAGCTTTGCGGGTAACACTGAAGCTTTCTTT. Translated, it gives CASSFAGNTEAFF. The chain links TRBV5-6 to TRBJ1-1; no reliable D call. The CDR3 runs to 13 residues. CDR1 and CDR2 from the germline V gene are SGHDT and YYEEEE. Trimming removed 2 bases at V and 2 bases at J, with 7 bases between.

The J gene is TRBJ2-7, the V gene TRBV6-5, with D uncertain. Looked up from germline, CDR1 is MNHEY and CDR2 is SVGAGI. Trimming took 0 bases from V and 7 from J, leaving 13 bases between them. The CDR3 is 14 residues long. In DNA form, the CDR3 reads TGTGCCAGCAGTTACTCCCAAGGATGGGTAGAGCAGTACTTC. This encodes CASSYSQGWVEQYF.

Worth noting for this clonotype: This may stem from a read error, because a much larger clone lies one nucleotide away. In DNA, the CDR3 is TGTGCCAGCAGGCACGGACAGAACTATGGCTACACCTTC. Its protein is CASRHGQNYGYTF. The gene calls are TRBV6-5 and TRBJ1-2, with TRBD1 as a possible D gene (6 bases). V was cut by 6 bases and J by 2 bases, with 10 bases left in between. The germline CDR1 and CDR2 sequences are MNHEY and SVGAGI. CDR3 length: 13 amino acids.

Regarding this clonotype: Just one base apart from a much larger clone, this may be a read error. The rearrangement links TRBV20-1 to TRBJ2-7, with a possible D match to TRBD2 (6 bases). V was pared by 6 bases and J by 3 bases, with 12 bases between. The germline V gene has CDR1 DFQATT and CDR2 SNEGSKA (reference sequence). The length of the CDR3 is 12 residues. The CDR3 nucleotides read TGCAGTGCAAAGGAGGGAGGCTACGAGCAGTACTTC. Its protein is CSAKEGGYEQYF.

At least ten counts were recorded for this clonotype. V usage is TRBV25-1 and J usage is TRBJ1-2, with a weak D call TRBD1 (6 bases). Germline CDR1 reads MGHDK; CDR2 reads SYGVNS. The CDR3 runs to 14 residues. Trimming took off 3 bases at V and 4 bases at J, with 12 bases between the two ends. CDR3: CASSDSTQGYGYTF. CDR3 nucleotide sequence: TGTGCCAGCAGTGACTCAACACAGGGCTATGGCTACACCTTC.

The chain combines TRBV24-1 with TRBJ2-1, with 9 bases lining up with TRBD2. CDR1 and CDR2 (germline): KGHDR, SFDVKD. This CDR3 has 18 amino acids. J was trimmed by 7 bases and V by 1 base; bases with no gene match: 13. The CDR3 DNA reads TGTGCCACCAGTGATTTCAGCGCGGGCGGGGGGGTTTATAATGAGCAGTTCTTC. This translates into CATSDFSAGGGVYNEQFF.

This clonotype was observed a few times. V usage is TRBV19 and J usage is TRBJ1-5; D might be TRBD1 (5 bases). The germline gives CDR1 LNHDA, CDR2 SQIVND (reference sequence). The V end lost 5 bases, the J end lost 0 bases, and 11 bases lay between the germline ends. The CDR3 spans 15 residues. The CDR3 loop reads CASSYRSYSNQPQHF. Here the CDR3 DNA reads TGTGCCAGTAGTTACAGGAGCTATAGCAATCAGCCCCAGCATTTT.

The genes are TRBV20-1 and TRBJ1-5; no definite D call. The CDR3 has 15 amino acids. With 3 bases removed from V and 6 bases from J, the gap between germline ends came to 18 bases. Germline CDR1 is DFQATT and CDR2 is SNEGSKA (reference sequence). The DNA of the CDR3 is TGCAGTGCTAGTTCGGGGTTCGTAAGTGGTCAGCCCCAGCATTTT. This codes for CSASSGFVSGQPQHF.

This clonotype has a count of ten or more. The V and J genes are TRBV29-1 and TRBJ2-5; D might be TRBD1 (6 bases). Germline V gene lookup returns CDR1 SQVTM and CDR2 ANQGSEA. CDR3 size: 13 residues. Trimming took 7 bases from V and 1 from J, leaving 13 bases between them. The CDR3 DNA reads TGCAGCGCTGAGTCACAGGGCCAAGAGACCCAGTACTTC. This translates into CSAESQGQETQYF.

The rearrangement joins TRBV4-3 to TRBJ1-1; D may be TRBD1 (5 bases). The germline V gene encodes CDR1 LGHNA and CDR2 YSLEER. Trimming cost V 1 base and J 3 bases, with 21 bases left between them. The CDR3 extends over 18 amino acids. The CDR3 here is CASSQGLGSGIEDTEAFF. The CDR3 DNA reads TGCGCCAGCAGCCAAGGCCTCGGGTCAGGGATTGAGGACACTGAAGCTTTCTTT.

This clonotype was observed many times. This chain uses TRBV19 with TRBJ2-7; D is perhaps TRBD1 (5 bases). CDR3 length: 14 residues. V gave up 3 bases and J gave up 2 bases, with 11 bases separating them. Germline CDR1 LNHDA, CDR2 SQIVND (reference sequence). The CDR3 DNA reads TGTGCCAGTAGTATTGGGGCTTTGGCCTACGAGCAGTACTTC. The encoded protein is CASSIGALAYEQYF.

The chain carries TRBV24-1 and TRBJ2-3, with unresolved D. CDR1 and CDR2 from the germline V gene are KGHDR and SFDVKD. This CDR3 is built from 13 residues. V was clipped by 3 bases and J by 6 bases, with 9 bases between them. The CDR3 sequence is CATSDPGRDTQYF. CDR3 DNA: TGTGCCACCAGTGATCCCGGGCGCGATACGCAGTATTTT.

A few counts support this clonotype. This chain uses TRBV7-2 with TRBJ1-1, with D possibly TRBD1 on 5 matching bases. The CDR3 sequence is 13 residues long. Germline values: CDR1 SGHTA, CDR2 FQGNSA. The V end was cut by 5 bases, the J end by 5 bases, with 12 bases between. CDR3 amino acids: CASSRQGRTEAFF. The CDR3 nucleotides are TGTGCCAGCAGCCGGCAGGGTCGAACTGAAGCTTTCTTT.

This clonotype was recorded at least ten times. This sequence joins TRBV5-1 and TRBJ1-4; TRBD1 matches at 8 bases. This CDR3 comprises 15 residues. Per germline, CDR1 SGHRS and CDR2 YFSETQ. V lost 4 bases and J lost 6; bases outside the gene matches: 8. Here the CDR3 DNA reads TGCGCCAGCAGCACGCAGGGGGCGGTCGATGAAAAACTGTTTTTT. Amino acids: CASSTQGAVDEKLFF.

For this clonotype: One end of the junction fails to match germline, which may point to a read error. V and J are TRBV20-1 and TRBJ1-2, with TRBD1 as a possible D gene (6 bases). CDR3 size: 13 residues. Per germline, CDR1 DFQATT and CDR2 SNEGSKA (reference sequence). CDR3 protein: CSARDARGVGHTF. The CDR3 coding sequence is TGCAGTGCTAGAGATGCGAGGGGGGTTGGCCACACCTTC.

The rearrangement links TRBV7-9 to TRBJ2-5, with D maybe TRBD1 (6 bases). V was trimmed by 5 bases and J by 3 bases, leaving 10 bases between them. Germline V gene lookup returns CDR1 SEHNR and CDR2 FQNEAQ (reference sequence). The CDR3 is 13 residues long. The DNA of the CDR3 is TGTGCCAGCAGCAAACGGACAGAAGAGACCCAGTACTTC. Its translation: CASSKRTEETQYF.

The rearrangement joins TRBV20-1 to TRBJ2-5, with TRBD2 matching over 9 bases. Germline CDR1 and CDR2: DFQATT and SNEGSKA (reference sequence). The CDR3 runs 15 residues. After removal of 5 bases from V and 11 bases from J, the junction contained 18 bases not matched to a gene. The chain's CDR3 is CSALSGTSKGGEQYF. CDR3 nucleotides: TGCAGTGCTCTATCCGGGACTAGCAAGGGAGGTGAGCAGTACTTC.

This chain connects TRBV15 to TRBJ2-7, with D perhaps matching TRBD1 (6 bases). Trimming took 0 bases from V and 5 from J, leaving 14 bases between them. Germline V gene data show CDR1 as LNHNV and CDR2 as YYDKDF (reference sequence). The CDR3 is made up of 15 amino acids. The CDR3 DNA sequence: TGTGCCACCAGCAGAGATCCTCAGGGGAGAGACGAGCAGTACTTC. Translated: CATSRDPQGRDEQYF.

The gene calls are TRBV20-1 and TRBJ1-2, with unresolved D. The CDR3 sequence is 11 residues long. V lost 2 bases, J lost 3 bases, and 4 bases lay in between. The V gene's germline CDR1 is DFQATT and CDR2 SNEGSKA (reference sequence). CDR3 DNA sequence: TGCAGTGCTAGAAAGGACTATGGCTACACCTTC. This codes for CSARKDYGYTF.

The chain has TRBV20-1 and TRBJ2-7, with unresolved D. CDR3 length: 10 residues. V lost 4 bases and J 6 bases, leaving 7 bases between the germline ends. Germline CDR1 DFQATT, CDR2 SNEGSKA (reference sequence). The CDR3 protein is CSAMKTEQYF. The CDR3 nucleotides are TGCAGTGCTATGAAGACCGAGCAGTACTTC.

V gene TRBV2 combines with J gene TRBJ2-7; 7 bases map to TRBD1. Germline V lookup: CDR1 SNHLY, CDR2 FYNNEI. CDR3 size: 16 residues. V gave up 1 base and J gave up 0 bases; unmatched junction bases: 6. The CDR3 coding sequence is TGTGCCAGCAGTGAAGGGGGACAGACCTACTCCTACGAGCAGTACTTC. As protein: CASSEGGQTYSYEQYF.

This rearrangement joins TRBV6-5 to TRBJ1-1; D might be TRBD1 (6 bases). Trimming removed 6 bases at V and 5 bases at J, with 16 bases between. The CDR3 length is 14 residues. The germline CDR1 and CDR2 sequences are MNHEY and SVGAGI. CDR3: CASSLQGKRTEAFF. CDR3 bases: TGTGCCAGCAGCCTTCAGGGGAAGAGGACTGAAGCTTTCTTT.

The chain joins TRBV7-8 to TRBJ1-5, with 8 bases identical to TRBD1. The CDR3 runs 17 residues. J gave up 6 bases and V 1 base, and 11 bases lay outside the gene matches. Germline CDR1 and CDR2: SGHVS and FQNEAQ. CDR3 sequence reads: CASSLERAGTGFQPQHF. The CDR3 DNA sequence: TGTGCCAGCAGCTTAGAACGAGCGGGGACAGGCTTTCAGCCCCAGCATTTT.